This TCR beta chain was identified in a study of T cells after yellow fever vaccination. Template switching by 5'RACE produced TCR cDNA, adding a universal primer site and UMIs. TCRdb recomputed calls from the 5' RACE reads with MiXCR, one row per CDR3 protein. In the table there are roughly 49,000 distinct CDR3 sequences, 6% to 8% of which are singletons. Germline V gene lookup returns CDR1 LNHNV and CDR2 YYDKDF (reference sequence). The CDR3 runs to 17 residues. Trimming removed 2 bases from V and 0 bases from J, with 16 bases in between. The gene calls are TRBV15 and TRBJ1-1; D unclear. The TCR was taken from a man aged 18 to 29 who received the YFV17D yellow fever vaccine. The sequences come from CD8+ T cells sorted from PBMCs, collected approximately 16 days after the first yellow fever vaccination. CDR3 DNA: TGTGCCACCAGCAGAACTCTCCATAGAACTTTGAACACTGAAGCTTTCTTT. Translating gives CATSRTLHRTLNTEAFF. Complete variable domain (other parts from reference TRBV15 and TRBJ1-1): DAMVIQNPRYQVTQFGKPVTLSCSQTLNHNVMYWYQQKSSQAPKLLFHYYDKDFNNEADTPDNFQSRRPNTSFCFLDIRSPGLGDTAMYLCATSRTLHRTLNTEAFFGQGTRLTVV.